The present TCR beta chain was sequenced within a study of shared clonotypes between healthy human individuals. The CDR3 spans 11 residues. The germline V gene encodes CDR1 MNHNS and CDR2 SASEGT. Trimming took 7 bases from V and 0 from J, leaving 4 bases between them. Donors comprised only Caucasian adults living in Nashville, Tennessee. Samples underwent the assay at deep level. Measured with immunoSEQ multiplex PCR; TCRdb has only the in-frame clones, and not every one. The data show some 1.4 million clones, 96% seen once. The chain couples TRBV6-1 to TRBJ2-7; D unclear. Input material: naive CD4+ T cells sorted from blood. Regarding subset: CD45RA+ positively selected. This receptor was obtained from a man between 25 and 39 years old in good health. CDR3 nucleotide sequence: TGTGCCAGCAAGAGCTCCTACGAGCAGTACTTC. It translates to CASKSSYEQYF.